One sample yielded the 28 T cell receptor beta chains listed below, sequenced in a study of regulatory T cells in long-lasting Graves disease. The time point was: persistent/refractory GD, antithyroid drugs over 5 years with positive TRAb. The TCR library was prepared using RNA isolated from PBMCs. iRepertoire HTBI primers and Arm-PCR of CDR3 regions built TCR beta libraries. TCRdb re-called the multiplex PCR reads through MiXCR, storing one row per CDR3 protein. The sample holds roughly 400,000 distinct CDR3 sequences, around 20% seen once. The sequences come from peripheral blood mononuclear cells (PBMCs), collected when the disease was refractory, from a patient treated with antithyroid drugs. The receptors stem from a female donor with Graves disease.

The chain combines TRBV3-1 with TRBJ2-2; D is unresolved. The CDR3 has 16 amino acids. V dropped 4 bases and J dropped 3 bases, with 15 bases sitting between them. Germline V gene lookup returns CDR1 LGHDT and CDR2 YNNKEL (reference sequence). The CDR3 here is CASSPRVRSDTGELFF. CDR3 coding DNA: TGTGCCAGCAGCCCACGGGTGCGGAGTGACACCGGGGAGCTGTTTTTT.

In DNA form, the CDR3 reads TGTGCCAGCAGCTTGGCTAGGACTAGCGGGGGCCCCAATGAGCAGTTCTTC. It yields the protein CASSLARTSGGPNEQFF. This chain joins TRBV5-6 and TRBJ2-1; 13 bases match TRBD2. Germline-derived CDR1 and CDR2 are SGHDT and YYEEEE. The CDR3 runs to 17 residues. J lost 6 bases, V lost 0 bases, and 6 bases had no gene match.

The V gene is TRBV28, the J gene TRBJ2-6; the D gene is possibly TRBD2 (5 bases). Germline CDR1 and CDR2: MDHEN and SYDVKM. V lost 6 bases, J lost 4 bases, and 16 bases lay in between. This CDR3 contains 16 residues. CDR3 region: CASRPATRAGANVLTF. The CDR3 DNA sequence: TGTGCCAGCAGGCCGGCCACGAGGGCCGGGGCCAACGTCCTGACTTTC.

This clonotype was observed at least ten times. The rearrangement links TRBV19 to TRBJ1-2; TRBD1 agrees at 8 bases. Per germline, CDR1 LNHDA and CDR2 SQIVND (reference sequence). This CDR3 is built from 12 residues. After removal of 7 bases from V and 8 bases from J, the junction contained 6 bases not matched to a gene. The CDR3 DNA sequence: TGTGCCAGTATAGACAGGGGAGGCGGCTACACCTTC. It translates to CASIDRGGGYTF.

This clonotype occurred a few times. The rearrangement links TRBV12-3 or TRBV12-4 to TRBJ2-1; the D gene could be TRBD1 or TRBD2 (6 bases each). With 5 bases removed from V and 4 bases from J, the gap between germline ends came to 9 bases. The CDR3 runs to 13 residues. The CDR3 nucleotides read TGTGCCAGCAGTACAGGGACTTACAATGAGCAGTTCTTC. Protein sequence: CASSTGTYNEQFF.

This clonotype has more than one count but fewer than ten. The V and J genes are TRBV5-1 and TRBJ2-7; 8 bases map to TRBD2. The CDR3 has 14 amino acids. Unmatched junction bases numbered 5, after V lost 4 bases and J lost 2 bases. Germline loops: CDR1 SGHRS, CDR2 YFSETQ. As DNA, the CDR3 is TGCGCCAGCAGCCCTAGCGGGCATACCTACGAGCAGTACTTC. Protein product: CASSPSGHTYEQYF.

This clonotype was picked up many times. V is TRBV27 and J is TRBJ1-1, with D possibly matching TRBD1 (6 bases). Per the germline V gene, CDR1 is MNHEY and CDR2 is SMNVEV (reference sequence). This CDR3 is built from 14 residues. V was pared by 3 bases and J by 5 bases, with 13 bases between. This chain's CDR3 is CASSLGGRGTEAFF. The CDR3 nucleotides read TGTGCCAGCAGTTTGGGGGGGCGAGGTACTGAAGCTTTCTTT.

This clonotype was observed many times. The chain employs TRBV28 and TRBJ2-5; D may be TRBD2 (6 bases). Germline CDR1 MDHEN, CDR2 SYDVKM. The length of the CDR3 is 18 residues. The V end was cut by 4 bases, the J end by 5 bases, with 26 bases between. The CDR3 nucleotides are TGTGCCAGCAGTTCCTCTATCCGGGCCGGGGGAGAGAGGGAGACCCAGTACTTC. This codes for CASSSSIRAGGERETQYF.

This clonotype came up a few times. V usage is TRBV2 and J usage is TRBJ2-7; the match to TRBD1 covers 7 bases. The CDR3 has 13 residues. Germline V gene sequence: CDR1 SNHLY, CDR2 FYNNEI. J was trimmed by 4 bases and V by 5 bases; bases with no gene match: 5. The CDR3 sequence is CASSFGTEYEQYF. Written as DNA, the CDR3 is TGTGCCAGCAGTTTTGGGACAGAATACGAGCAGTACTTC.

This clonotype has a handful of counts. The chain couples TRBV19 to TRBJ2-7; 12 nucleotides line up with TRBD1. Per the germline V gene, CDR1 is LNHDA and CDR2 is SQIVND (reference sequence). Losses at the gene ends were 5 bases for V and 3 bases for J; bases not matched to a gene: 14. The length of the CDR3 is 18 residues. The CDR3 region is CASSLHRDRGPDDYEQYF. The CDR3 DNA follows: TGTGCCAGTAGTTTACACCGGGACAGGGGGCCTGACGACTACGAGCAGTACTTC.

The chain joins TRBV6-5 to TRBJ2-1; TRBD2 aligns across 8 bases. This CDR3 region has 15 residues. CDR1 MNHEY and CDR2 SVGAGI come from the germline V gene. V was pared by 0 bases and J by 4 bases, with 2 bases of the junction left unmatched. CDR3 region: CASSYSPGGYNEQFF. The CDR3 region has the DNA TGTGCCAGCAGTTACTCTCCGGGAGGGTACAATGAGCAGTTCTTC.

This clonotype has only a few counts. CDR3 protein: CASSHPGLVPGELFF. DNA for the CDR3: TGTGCCAGCAGCCACCCGGGACTAGTTCCCGGGGAGCTGTTTTTT. The chain links TRBV9 to TRBJ2-2, with 8 bases fitting TRBD2. The ends lost 4 bases at V and 6 bases at J; junction bases unmatched: 8. Germline assignment: CDR1 SGDLS and CDR2 YYNGEE. The CDR3 contains 15 residues. The full variable domain, in which reference TRBV9 and TRBJ2-2 provide the parts outside the CDR3, is DSGVTQTPKHLITATGQRVTLRCSPRSGDLSVYWYQQSLDQGLQFLIQYYNGEERAKGNILERFSAQQFPDLHSELNLSSLELGDSALYFCASSHPGLVPGELFFGEGSRLTVL.

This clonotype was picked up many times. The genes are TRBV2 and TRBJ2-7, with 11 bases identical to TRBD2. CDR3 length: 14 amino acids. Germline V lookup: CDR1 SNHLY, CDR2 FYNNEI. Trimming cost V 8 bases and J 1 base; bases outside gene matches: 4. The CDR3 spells CASGGLAASYEQYF. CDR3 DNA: TGTGCCAGCGGGGGACTAGCGGCTTCCTACGAGCAGTACTTC.

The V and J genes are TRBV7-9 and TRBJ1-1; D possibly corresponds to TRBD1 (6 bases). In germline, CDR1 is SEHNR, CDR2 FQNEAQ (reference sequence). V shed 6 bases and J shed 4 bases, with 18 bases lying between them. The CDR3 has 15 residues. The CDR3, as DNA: TGTGCCAGCAGTCCTCCTACAGGGCCCTTCACTGAAGCTTTCTTT. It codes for CASSPPTGPFTEAFF.

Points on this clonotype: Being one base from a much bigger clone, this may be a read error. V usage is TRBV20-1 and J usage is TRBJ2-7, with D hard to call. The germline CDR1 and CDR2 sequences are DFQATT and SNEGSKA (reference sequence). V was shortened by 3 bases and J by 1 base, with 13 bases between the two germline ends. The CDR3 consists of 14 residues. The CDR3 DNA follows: TGCAGTGCTAGTATGGCAGAGCGATCCTACGAGCAGTACTTC. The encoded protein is CSASMAERSYEQYF.

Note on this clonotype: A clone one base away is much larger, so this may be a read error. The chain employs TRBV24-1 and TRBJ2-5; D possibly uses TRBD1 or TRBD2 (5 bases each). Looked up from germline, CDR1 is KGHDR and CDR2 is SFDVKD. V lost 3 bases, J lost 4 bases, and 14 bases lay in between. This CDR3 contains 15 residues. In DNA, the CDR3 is TGTGCCACCAGTGATCCCGACGGGGCAGCAGAGACCCAGTACTTC. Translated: CATSDPDGAAETQYF.

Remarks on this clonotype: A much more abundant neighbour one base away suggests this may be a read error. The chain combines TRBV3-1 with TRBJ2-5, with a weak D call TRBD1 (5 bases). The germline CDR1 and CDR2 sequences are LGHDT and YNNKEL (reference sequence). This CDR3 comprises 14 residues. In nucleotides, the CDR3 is TGTGCCAGCAGCCAAGTGGACACCCAAGGGACCCAGTACTTC. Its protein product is CASSQVDTQGTQYF.

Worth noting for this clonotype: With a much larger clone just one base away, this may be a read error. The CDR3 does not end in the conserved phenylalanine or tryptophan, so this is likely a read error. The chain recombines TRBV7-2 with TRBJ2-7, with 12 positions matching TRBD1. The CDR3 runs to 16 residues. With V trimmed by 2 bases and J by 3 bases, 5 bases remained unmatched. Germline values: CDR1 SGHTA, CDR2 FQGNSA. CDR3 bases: TGTGCCAGCAGCTTATTGGGACAGGGGGCTTACTACGAGCAGTACCTC. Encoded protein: CASSLLGQGAYYEQYL.

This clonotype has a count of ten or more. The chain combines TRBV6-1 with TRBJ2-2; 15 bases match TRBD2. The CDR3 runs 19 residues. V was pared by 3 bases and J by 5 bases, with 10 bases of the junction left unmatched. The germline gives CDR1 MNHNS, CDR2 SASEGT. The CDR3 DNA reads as TGTGCCAGCAGTGATAGGACTAGCGGGAGGGGAACGGGTACCGGGGAGCTGTTTTTT. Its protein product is CASSDRTSGRGTGTGELFF.

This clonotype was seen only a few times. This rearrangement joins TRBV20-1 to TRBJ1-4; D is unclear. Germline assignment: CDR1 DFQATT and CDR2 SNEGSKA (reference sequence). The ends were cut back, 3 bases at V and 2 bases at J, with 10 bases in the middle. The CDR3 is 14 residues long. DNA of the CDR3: TGCAGTGCTAGCGAGGGCGTGACTAATGAAAAACTGTTTTTT. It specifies CSASEGVTNEKLFF.

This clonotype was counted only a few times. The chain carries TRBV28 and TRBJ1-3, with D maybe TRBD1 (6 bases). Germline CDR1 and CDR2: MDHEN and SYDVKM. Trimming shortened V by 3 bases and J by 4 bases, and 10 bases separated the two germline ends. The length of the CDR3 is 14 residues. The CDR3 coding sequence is TGTGCCAGCAGTTTGAGTACAGGGGGAAACACCATATATTTT. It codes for CASSLSTGGNTIYF.

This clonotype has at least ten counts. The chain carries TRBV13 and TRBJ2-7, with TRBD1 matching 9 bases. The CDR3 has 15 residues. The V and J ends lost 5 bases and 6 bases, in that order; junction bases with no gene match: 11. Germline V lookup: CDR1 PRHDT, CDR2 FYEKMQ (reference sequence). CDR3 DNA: TGTGCCAGCAGCACCGGAGGGACAGGGAACCTCGAGCAGTACTTC. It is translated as CASSTGGTGNLEQYF.

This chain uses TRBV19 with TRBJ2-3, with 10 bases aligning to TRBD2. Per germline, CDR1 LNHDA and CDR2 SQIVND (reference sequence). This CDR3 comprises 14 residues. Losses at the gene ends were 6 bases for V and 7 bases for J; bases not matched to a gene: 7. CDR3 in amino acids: CASRNSGRINTQYF. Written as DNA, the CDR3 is TGTGCCAGTAGAAATAGCGGGAGGATTAATACGCAGTATTTT.

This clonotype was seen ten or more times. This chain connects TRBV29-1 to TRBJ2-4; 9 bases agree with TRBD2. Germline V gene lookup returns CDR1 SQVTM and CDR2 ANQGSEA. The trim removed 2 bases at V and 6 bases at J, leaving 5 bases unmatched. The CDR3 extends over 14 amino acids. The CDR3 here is CSVEPSLAGNIQYF. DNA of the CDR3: TGCAGCGTTGAACCCTCACTAGCGGGAAACATTCAGTACTTC.

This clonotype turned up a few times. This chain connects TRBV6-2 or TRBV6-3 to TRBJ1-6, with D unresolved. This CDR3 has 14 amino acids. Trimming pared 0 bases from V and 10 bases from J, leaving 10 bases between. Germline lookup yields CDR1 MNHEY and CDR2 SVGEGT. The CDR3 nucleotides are TGTGCCAGCAGTTACTCGTTAGGAGACTCACCCCTCCACTTT. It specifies CASSYSLGDSPLHF.

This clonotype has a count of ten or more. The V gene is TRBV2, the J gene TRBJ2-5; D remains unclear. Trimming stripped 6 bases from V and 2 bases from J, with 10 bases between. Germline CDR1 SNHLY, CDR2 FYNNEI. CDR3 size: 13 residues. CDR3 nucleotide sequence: TGTGCCAGCAGGCGATTGAGGCAAGAGACCCAGTACTTC. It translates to CASRRLRQETQYF.

CDR3 in amino acids: CASSIISGSTEAFF. The CDR3, as DNA: TGTGCCAGTAGTATAATCTCTGGGAGCACTGAAGCTTTCTTT. The V call is TRBV19, the J call TRBJ1-1; no definite D call. The CDR3 contains 14 residues. The V gene lost 2 bases and the J gene lost 4 bases, with 11 bases spanning the gap. The germline gives CDR1 LNHDA, CDR2 SQIVND (reference sequence).

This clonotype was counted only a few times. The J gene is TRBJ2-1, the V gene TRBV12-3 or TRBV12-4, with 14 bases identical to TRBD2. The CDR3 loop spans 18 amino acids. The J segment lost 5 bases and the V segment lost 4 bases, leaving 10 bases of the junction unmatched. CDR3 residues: CASSSGLAGAVGNNEQFF. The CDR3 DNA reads TGTGCCAGCAGTTCGGGACTAGCGGGAGCAGTGGGAAACAATGAGCAGTTCTTC.